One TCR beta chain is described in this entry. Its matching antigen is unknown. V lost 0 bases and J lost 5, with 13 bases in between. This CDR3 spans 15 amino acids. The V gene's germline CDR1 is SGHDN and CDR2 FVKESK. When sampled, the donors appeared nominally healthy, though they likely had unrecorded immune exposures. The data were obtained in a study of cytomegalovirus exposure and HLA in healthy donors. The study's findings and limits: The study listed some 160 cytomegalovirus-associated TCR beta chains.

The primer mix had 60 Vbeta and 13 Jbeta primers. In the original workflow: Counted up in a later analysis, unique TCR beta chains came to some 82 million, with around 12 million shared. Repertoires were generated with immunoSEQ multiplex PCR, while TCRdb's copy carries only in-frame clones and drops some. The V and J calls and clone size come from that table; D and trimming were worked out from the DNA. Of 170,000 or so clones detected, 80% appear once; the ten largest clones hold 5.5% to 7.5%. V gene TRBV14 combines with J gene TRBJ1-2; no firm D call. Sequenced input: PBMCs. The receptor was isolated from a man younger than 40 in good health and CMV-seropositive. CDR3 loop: CASSQESRGFYGYTF. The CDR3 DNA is TGTGCCAGCAGCCAAGAAAGCAGAGGGTTTTATGGCTACACCTTC. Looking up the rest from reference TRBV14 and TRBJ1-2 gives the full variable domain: EAGVTQFPSHSVIEKGQTVTLRCDPISGHDNLYWYRRVMGKEIKFLLHFVKESKQDESGMPNNRFLAERTGGTYSTLKVQPAELEDSGVYFCASSQESRGFYGYTFGSGTRLTVV.